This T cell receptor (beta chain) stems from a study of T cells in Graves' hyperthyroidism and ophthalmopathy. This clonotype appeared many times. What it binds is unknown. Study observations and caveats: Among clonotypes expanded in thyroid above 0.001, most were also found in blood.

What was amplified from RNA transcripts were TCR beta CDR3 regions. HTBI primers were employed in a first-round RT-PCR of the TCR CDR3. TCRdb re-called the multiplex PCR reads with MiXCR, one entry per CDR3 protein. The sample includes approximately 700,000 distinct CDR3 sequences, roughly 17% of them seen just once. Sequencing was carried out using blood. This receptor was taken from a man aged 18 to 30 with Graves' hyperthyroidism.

The CDR3 spells CAWSVRGGPKEPQHF. The CDR3 nucleotides are TGTGCCTGGAGTGTTAGAGGGGGCCCCAAGGAGCCCCAGCATTTT. The chain recombines TRBV30 with TRBJ1-5, with TRBD1 identical over 7 bases. CDR1 is GTSNPN, CDR2 SVGIG, per germline (reference sequence). The J segment lost 8 bases and the V segment lost 0 bases, leaving 10 bases of the junction unmatched. This CDR3 comprises 15 residues. Variable domain in full (rest from reference TRBV30 and TRBJ1-5): SQTIHQWPATLVQPVGSPLSLECTVEGTSNPNLYWYRQAAGRGLQLLFYSVGIGQISSEVPQNLSASRPQDRQFILSSKKLLLSDSGFYLCAWSVRGGPKEPQHFGDGTRLSIL.